Listed here are 7 T cell receptor beta chains from one sample, sequenced in a study of T cells in Graves' hyperthyroidism and ophthalmopathy. Amplified regions were TCR beta CDR3 sequences from RNA transcripts. A first-round RT-PCR of the TCR CDR3 used the HTBI primer set. TCRdb redid the calling of the multiplex PCR reads with MiXCR, one entry per CDR3 protein. The profile covers 600,000 to 900,000 distinct CDR3 sequences, with over 15% appearing a single time and around 7.7% taken by the ten largest. Material: blood. Receptors were obtained from a man between 18 and 29 years old with Graves' hyperthyroidism.

In its sample, this clonotype was seen many times. This sequence joins TRBV6-1 and TRBJ2-1; maybe TRBD2 (6 bases). Germline V gene sequence: CDR1 MNHNS, CDR2 SASEGT. The CDR3 runs 14 residues. Trimming took off 7 bases at V and 8 bases at J, with 18 bases between the two ends. The CDR3 DNA reads TGTGCCAGCACCCGGAGGGGCAGGGCGGATGAGCAGTTCTTC. Translating gives CASTRRGRADEQFF.

Many counts were recorded for this clonotype. This rearrangement joins TRBV28 to TRBJ2-4; 9 bases are shared with TRBD2. CDR3 length: 16 amino acids. The germline gives CDR1 MDHEN, CDR2 SYDVKM. The junction had 13 bases not matched to a gene; V was cut back by 5 bases and J by 8 bases. The CDR3, as DNA: TGTGCCAGCAGTCCTCCGGGGGCGGGAGGGAAATACATTCAGTACTTC. Translated: CASSPPGAGGKYIQYF.

About this clonotype itself: This may be a read error: a much more frequent sequence differs by one nucleotide. This sequence joins TRBV6-2 or TRBV6-3 and TRBJ2-1; 9 bases agree with TRBD2. CDR3 length: 15 residues. Germline V CDR1 and CDR2: MNHEY, SVGEGT. CDR3 region: CASRVSGSSYNAQFF. The CDR3 DNA reads TGTGCCAGCAGAGTTAGCGGGAGCTCCTACAATGCGCAGTTCTTC.

This clonotype was recorded at least ten times. The chain is built from TRBV5-1 and TRBJ2-3; D gene ambiguous. Germline CDR1 and CDR2: SGHRS and YFSETQ. This CDR3 comprises 15 residues. V lost 2 bases to trimming and J lost 0 bases, with 10 bases between them. As DNA, the CDR3 is TGCGCCAGCAGCTTAACAACAGAGAGCACAGATACGCAGTATTTT. Its translation is CASSLTTESTDTQYF.

This sequence joins TRBV6-5 and TRBJ1-3, with D maybe TRBD1 (5 bases). CDR1 and CDR2 (germline): MNHEY, SVGAGI. The length of the CDR3 is 14 residues. The V and J ends lost 2 bases and 0 bases respectively, with 5 bases between them. The CDR3 is CASSYGGSGNTIYF. In DNA, the CDR3 is TGTGCCAGCAGTTACGGGGGCTCTGGAAACACCATATATTTT.

This clonotype was observed a few times. One end of the junction is discordant with germline, which a read error may explain. The chain employs TRBV3-1 and TRBJ2-1, with D possibly being TRBD1 or TRBD2 (6 bases each). Germline lookup yields CDR1 LGHDT and CDR2 YNNKEL (reference sequence). The CDR3 totals 13 residues. The CDR3 DNA follows: TGTGCCAGCGGCCAGCCCGGAGGGGACACGAAGTTCTTC. It translates to CASGQPGGDTKFF.

This clonotype was counted many times. This chain links TRBV20-1 with TRBJ2-5; 12 bases agree with TRBD2. The CDR3 totals 15 residues. V dropped 2 bases and J dropped 5; count of bases not matched to a gene: 6. Per germline, CDR1 DFQATT and CDR2 SNEGSKA (reference sequence). The CDR3 is CSARLAGGPGETQYF. The DNA of the CDR3 is TGCAGTGCTAGACTAGCGGGAGGGCCTGGGGAGACCCAGTACTTC.